Sequencing of this TCR beta chain was carried out in a study of blood T cells in healthy people across ages. General study points: Changes seen in expanded clonotypes were possibly confounded by donor CMV status left unknown.

This clonotype was observed a handful of times. Its matching antigen is unknown. CDR1 is MNHEY and CDR2 is SMNVEV in the germline V gene (reference sequence). The CDR3 sequence is 12 residues long. V lost 8 bases and J lost 6, with 11 bases in between. Caucasian, healthy and from Russia, the donors were aged between about 6 and 100. Every donor contributed roughly 10 milliliters of peripheral blood by blood draw. At least 7 million PBMCs were isolated per sample. A sample-barcoded 5' primer and a J-beta primer mix were used in a second PCR of roughly 6 to 11 cycles. TCRdb processed the 5' RACE reads anew with MiXCR; each CDR3 protein has one entry. Of 700,000 to 900,000 distinct CDR3 sequences in the sample, under 30% were seen once. The same sample was also used in a study of T cells of mothers and their children.

Specimen: blood. The V and J genes are TRBV27 and TRBJ2-1, with a possible D match to TRBD1 (5 bases). The TCR sequence derives from a boy aged 10-17 years in good health. CDR3 in amino acids: CASGASGNEQFF. The CDR3 DNA reads as TGTGCCAGCGGGGCTAGTGGCAATGAGCAGTTCTTC.